What follows are 26 T cell receptor beta chains derived from one specimen sequenced in a study of cytomegalovirus exposure and HLA in healthy donors. Both 60 Vbeta primers and 13 Jbeta primers went into the PCR. Profiled with immunoSEQ multiplex PCR; TCRdb holds only in-frame clones, not every one. The table has some 140,000 clones, over 70% seen once. The sample was PBMCs. The receptors were sampled from a woman aged 18-29 years in good health and CMV-seronegative.

This chain connects TRBV6-4 to TRBJ2-1, with 11 bases that match TRBD2. The V and J ends lost 2 bases and 9 bases, in that order; junction bases with no gene match: 9. Germline CDR1 reads MRHNA; CDR2 reads SNTAGT. The CDR3 is made up of 16 amino acids. CDR3 DNA: TGTGCCAGCAGTGACCCACTAGCGGGAGTTATTGCTGAGCAGTTCTTC. Translated: CASSDPLAGVIAEQFF.

V is TRBV6-6 and J is TRBJ2-1; 10 bases map to TRBD2. The CDR3 extends over 15 amino acids. With V trimmed by 5 bases and J by 9 bases, 10 bases remained unmatched. In germline, CDR1 is MNHNY, CDR2 SVGAGI (reference sequence). Here the CDR3 reads CASSPRASGSIEQFF. CDR3 coding DNA: TGTGCCAGCAGTCCCCGGGCTAGCGGGAGCATTGAGCAGTTCTTC.

This clone was counted a few times. The chain links TRBV6-1 to TRBJ1-2; D is unclear. This CDR3 region has 11 residues. Germline assignment: CDR1 MNHNS and CDR2 SASEGT. Trimming took off 7 bases at V and 8 bases at J, with 11 bases between the two ends. CDR3 nucleotide sequence: TGTGCCAGCACTATTGCTCGGGGCTACACCTTC. Translated, it gives CASTIARGYTF.

The V call is TRBV4-2, the J call TRBJ2-7; TRBD2 matches at 9 bases. The CDR3 runs to 16 residues. Germline assignment: CDR1 LGHNA and CDR2 YNFKEQ. The V and J ends lost 1 base and 4 bases, in that order; junction bases with no gene match: 8. Here the CDR3 reads CASSQGKGSGSYEQYF. CDR3 bases: TGTGCCAGCAGCCAAGGAAAAGGTAGCGGGAGTTACGAGCAGTACTTC.

J is TRBJ2-3 and V is TRBV5-6; 8 bases fit TRBD2. The V gene end was trimmed by 2 bases and the J gene end by 5 bases; junction bases not matched to a gene: 7. The germline V gene has CDR1 SGHDT and CDR2 YYEEEE. CDR3 length: 15 amino acids. The CDR3 bases are TGTGCCAGCAGCTTACCGGGACTAGTAGGAGATACGCAGTATTTT. Translation gives CASSLPGLVGDTQYF.

This chain joins TRBV25-1 and TRBJ1-1; D perhaps matches TRBD1 (5 bases). The CDR3 is made up of 12 amino acids. V was cut by 6 bases and J by 4 bases, with 9 bases left in between. The germline gives CDR1 MGHDK, CDR2 SYGVNS. The CDR3 sequence is CASRAGGTEAFF. In DNA, the CDR3 is TGTGCCAGCAGGGCCGGGGGCACTGAAGCTTTCTTT. The full variable domain, completed using reference TRBV25-1 and TRBJ1-1, is EADIYQTPRYLVIGTGKKITLECSQTMGHDKMYWYQQDPGMELHLIHYSYGVNSTEKGDLSSESTVSRIRTEHFPLTLESARPSHTSQYLCASRAGGTEAFFGQGTRLTVV.

The sample holds a few counts of this clone. The rearrangement links TRBV29-1 to TRBJ2-1; 8 nucleotides match TRBD2. The CDR3 loop spans 12 amino acids. The germline V gene encodes CDR1 SQVTM and CDR2 ANQGSEA. V lost 4 bases, J lost 7 bases, and 3 bases stayed unmatched. The CDR3 bases are TGCAGCGTTGGTCGGGAGGGGAATGAGCAGTTCTTC. Its protein is CSVGREGNEQFF.

There are a few counts of this clone. Here the CDR3 reads CASSYSSGPTEAFF. CDR3 in DNA: TGTGCCAGCAGTTACTCGTCAGGGCCGACTGAAGCTTTCTTT. This chain connects TRBV6-6 to TRBJ1-1; weak D call: TRBD1 (5 bases). The V end lost 0 bases, the J end lost 5 bases, and 10 bases lay between the germline ends. This CDR3 is 14 amino acids long. Per the germline V gene, CDR1 is MNHNY and CDR2 is SVGAGI (reference sequence).

J is TRBJ1-2 and V is TRBV6-1; D possibly corresponds to TRBD1 (5 bases). This CDR3 contains 14 residues. V gave up 8 bases and J gave up 8 bases, with 21 bases separating them. Germline CDR1 reads MNHNS; CDR2 reads SASEGT. CDR3 region: CASVRTSLSHGYTF. For the CDR3, the DNA is TGTGCCAGCGTTCGGACAAGCCTATCTCACGGCTACACCTTC.

The V call is TRBV13, the J call TRBJ2-2; 7 bases line up with TRBD1. J gave up 1 base and V 11 bases, and 4 bases lay outside the gene matches. The CDR3 consists of 13 residues. Germline CDR1 and CDR2: PRHDT and FYEKMQ (reference sequence). CDR3 DNA: TGTGCCGGGGGACAGATGAACACCGGGGAGCTGTTTTTT. Amino acid sequence: CAGGQMNTGELFF.

The chain has TRBV10-3 and TRBJ2-7; 14 nucleotides line up with TRBD2. CDR1 is ENHRY, CDR2 SYGVKD, per germline. The CDR3 consists of 17 residues. With V trimmed by 0 bases and J by 4 bases, 5 bases remained unmatched. The CDR3 DNA reads as TGTGCCATCAGTGAGTCGGGGACTAGCGGGAGTGGATACGAGCAGTACTTC. Protein sequence: CAISESGTSGSGYEQYF.

The V call is TRBV4-1, the J call TRBJ2-5; tentatively, D is TRBD2 (6 bases). The J call may not be correct, given that the DNA end is closer to TRBJ2-7. Germline values: CDR1 MGHRA, CDR2 YSYEKL. The CDR3 covers 15 residues. The CDR3 reads CASSLAGYLTYEQYF. The CDR3 coding sequence is TGCGCCAGCAGCCTGGCGGGATATCTAACATACGAGCAGTACTTC.

V gene TRBV29-1 combines with J gene TRBJ2-1, with 8 nucleotides matching TRBD1. This CDR3 spans 15 amino acids. Unmatched junction bases numbered 15, after V lost 6 bases and J lost 8 bases. Germline V lookup: CDR1 SQVTM, CDR2 ANQGSEA. The CDR3 region is CSVPSGQGAVDEQFF. CDR3 DNA: TGCAGCGTCCCTAGTGGTCAGGGGGCGGTGGATGAGCAGTTCTTC.

V and J are TRBV5-1 and TRBJ1-1; 9 bases are a match to TRBD1. The V and J ends lost 4 bases and 0 bases, in that order; junction bases with no gene match: 7. Germline values: CDR1 SGHRS, CDR2 YFSETQ. The CDR3 consists of 16 residues. Written as DNA, the CDR3 is TGCGCCAGCAGCCAGGGGACAGGGAAAATGAACACTGAAGCTTTCTTT. It translates to CASSQGTGKMNTEAFF.

This chain joins TRBV6-1 and TRBJ2-5; D uncertain. Between the trimmed V and J ends, which lost 2 bases and 3 bases, there was a span of 10 bases. Germline V gene data show CDR1 as MNHNS and CDR2 as SASEGT. The CDR3 loop spans 14 amino acids. CDR3 sequence: CASSESLLEETQYF. The CDR3 coding sequence is TGTGCCAGCAGTGAAAGCCTACTGGAAGAGACCCAGTACTTC.

The chain uses TRBV25-1 and TRBJ2-1, with 7 bases aligning to TRBD2. In germline, CDR1 is MGHDK, CDR2 SYGVNS. CDR3 length: 16 residues. V lost 1 base, J lost 1 base, and 4 bases stayed unmatched. CDR3 nucleotides: TGTGCCAGCAGTGAATTCGGCGGGAGTTCCTACAATGAGCAGTTCTTC. Its protein product is CASSEFGGSSYNEQFF.

In its sample, this clone was seen a few times. The chain carries TRBV29-1 and TRBJ1-1, with D hard to call. The length of the CDR3 is 11 residues. V lost 3 bases to trimming and J lost 6 bases, with 8 bases between them. From germline, CDR1 is SQVTM and CDR2 ANQGSEA. The CDR3 bases are TGCAGCGTTGAGCCAGGCTCTGAAGCTTTCTTT. It codes for CSVEPGSEAFF.

The chain joins TRBV5-1 to TRBJ2-1, with a tentative D call TRBD2 (6 bases). The CDR3 contains 13 residues. CDR1 SGHRS and CDR2 YFSETQ come from the germline V gene. V was trimmed by 4 bases and J by 15 bases, leaving 20 bases between them. The CDR3 nucleotides read TGCGCCAGCAGCCTCCGGGACTCTGAAGGTCGGTTCTTC. Amino acid sequence: CASSLRDSEGRFF.

The chain combines TRBV30 with TRBJ1-4, with D maybe TRBD1 (5 bases). Looked up from germline, CDR1 is GTSNPN and CDR2 is SVGIG (reference sequence). The CDR3 runs 14 residues. V shed 3 bases and J shed 8 bases, with 16 bases lying between them. Here the CDR3 reads CAWSRQSTGEKLFF. The CDR3 nucleotides read TGTGCCTGGAGCCGACAGTCGACTGGGGAAAAACTGTTTTTT.

The rearrangement joins TRBV6-5 to TRBJ2-2; the match to TRBD2 covers 10 bases. CDR3 length equals 15 residues. From germline, CDR1 is MNHEY and CDR2 SVGAGI. V shed 10 bases and J 5 bases; nucleotides not matched to a gene: 10. CDR3 DNA: TGTGCCACTCAGGCGCTAGCGGGAGTTACCGGGGAGCTGTTTTTT. Amino acids: CATQALAGVTGELFF.

The chain has TRBV2 and TRBJ2-7, with a tentative D call TRBD1 (6 bases). The CDR3 loop spans 13 amino acids. V lost 7 bases and J 2 bases, leaving 12 bases between the germline ends. Germline V gives CDR1 SNHLY, CDR2 FYNNEI. The DNA of the CDR3 is TGTGCCAGCACGGGACACCTCACCTACGAGCAGTACTTC. Amino acid sequence: CASTGHLTYEQYF.

The chain recombines TRBV6-1 with TRBJ2-2; 11 bases map to TRBD2. Losses at the gene ends were 3 bases for V and 2 bases for J; bases not matched to a gene: 8. Germline CDR1 and CDR2: MNHNS and SASEGT. CDR3 length: 18 amino acids. The CDR3 reads CASSDVLLAGVNTGELFF. As DNA, the CDR3 is TGTGCCAGCAGTGACGTTCTACTAGCGGGAGTCAACACCGGGGAGCTGTTTTTT.

This chain connects TRBV4-1 to TRBJ1-2; no reliable D call. The length of the CDR3 is 12 residues. Germline-derived CDR1 and CDR2 are MGHRA and YSYEKL. V dropped 1 base and J dropped 7 bases, with 7 bases sitting between them. CDR3 loop: CASSQAPGGYTF. The CDR3 DNA is TGCGCCAGCAGCCAAGCCCCAGGTGGCTACACCTTC.

This clone was counted a few times. The chain recombines TRBV27 with TRBJ1-5; TRBD1 agrees at 9 bases. The J segment lost 8 bases and the V segment lost 2 bases, leaving 7 bases of the junction unmatched. The CDR3 spans 15 residues. The germline gives CDR1 MNHEY, CDR2 SMNVEV (reference sequence). This chain's CDR3 is CASSLTGGYSEPQHF. The CDR3 DNA reads as TGTGCCAGCAGTTTAACAGGGGGCTACAGCGAGCCCCAGCATTTT.

This chain joins TRBV7-6 and TRBJ2-5, with a possible D match to TRBD2 (6 bases). The CDR3 is made up of 13 amino acids. Trimming took 3 bases from V and 4 from J, leaving 9 bases between them. In germline, CDR1 is SGHVS, CDR2 FNYEAQ. CDR3: CASSFNGRETQYF. For the CDR3, the DNA is TGTGCCAGCAGCTTCAACGGGAGAGAGACCCAGTACTTC. The whole variable domain, filled in from reference TRBV7-6 and TRBJ2-5, reads GAGVSQSPRYKVTKRGQDVALRCDPISGHVSLYWYRQALGQGPEFLTYFNYEAQQDKSGLPNDRFSAERPEGSISTLTIQRTEQRDSAMYRCASSFNGRETQYFGPGTRLLVL.

The V and J genes are TRBV6-1 and TRBJ1-5; D perhaps matches TRBD1 (6 bases). V dropped 7 bases and J dropped 3 bases, with 16 bases sitting between them. Germline V gene sequence: CDR1 MNHNS, CDR2 SASEGT. The CDR3 totals 15 residues. CDR3 in DNA: TGTGCCAGCACTTCAGTCGACAGGTTCAATCAGCCCCAGCATTTT. Its translation: CASTSVDRFNQPQHF.